This T cell receptor (beta chain) was identified in a study of T cell responses to AZD1222 COVID-19 vaccine. Whole-study context: Combined were second doses at about 4 or about 12 weeks.

Study findings and constraints: Mapped onto spike, vaccine-associated CD4 TCRs spanned it and were dominant at 160-218 and 743-854. The study found Spike-specific TCR breadth and depth rose after two AZD1222 doses.

The assay was immunoSEQ multiplex PCR, and TCRdb's table has in-frame clones only and misses some. The data show roughly 180,000 clones, with 94% seen just once and roughly 9.8% held by the top ten. About this clone itself: Antigen specificity is unknown.

The germline V gene has CDR1 MNHGY and CDR2 SAAAGT. Trimming pared 7 bases from V and 4 bases from J, leaving 14 bases between. The CDR3 is 14 amino acids. This TCR derives from an adult in good health. The starting material was peripheral blood, obtained on day 0 of AZD1222 vaccination. J is TRBJ2-1 and V is TRBV6-8, with D perhaps given as TRBD1 or TRBD2 (7 bases each). The CDR3 sequence: CASKRDRDYNEQFF. DNA of the CDR3: TGTGCCAGCAAGCGGGACAGAGATTACAATGAGCAGTTCTTC.